This TCR beta chain was recovered during a study of T cell repertoires in cytomegalovirus infection. General study results and limits: Cumulated frequencies of public TCR beta families served to identify carriers of CMV plus the relevant HLA. Dominating the ex vivo response were TCR beta clonotypes that were CMV-specific and HLA-C-restricted.

Each CDR3 protein gets one entry after TCRdb re-called the reads with MiXCR. Of 550,000 to 850,000 distinct CDR3 sequences listed, around 35% were seen once; the top ten hold about 20%. The V segment lost 7 bases and the J segment 3 bases; nucleotides outside the gene matches: 6. The length of the CDR3 is 13 residues. In the case of this clonotype: Its antigen is not identified.

The clonotype originates from a human donor in good health (CMV status not recorded). Some clones in this sample may be carry-over from other donors' samples. The specimen comprised cultured PBMCs, sampled from culture after CMV antigen stimulation. The chain is built from TRBV12-3 or TRBV12-4 and TRBJ2-7; 7 nucleotides match TRBD2. Written as DNA, the CDR3 is TGTGCCAGCAACGTGGGGGGGTTCTACGAGCAGTACTTC. As protein: CASNVGGFYEQYF.